This T cell receptor beta chain appears in the sequencing data of a study of graft-versus-host responses after intestinal transplantation. Study as a whole: Anti-thymocyte globulin induction preceded 2 to 4 years of tacrolimus and steroid maintenance in all recipients.

V lost 0 bases and J 7 bases, leaving 19 bases between the germline ends. Germline V gene data show CDR1 as MGHRA and CDR2 as YSYEKL. This CDR3 contains 17 residues. Clones were sequenced by immunoSEQ multiplex PCR, and TCRdb holds only the in-frame ones, with some missing. The sample consists of around 110,000 clones, approximately 88% of them appearing once. Notes on this clone: Its antigen remains unidentified.

The sequencing used unstimulated CD4+ T cells sorted from spleen or lymph node cells, collected before transplant. This TCR was recovered from a human donor who was the organ donor for an intestinal transplant. The chain combines TRBV4-1 with TRBJ1-5; unclear D gene. The CDR3 here is CASSQDFGRGFEQPQHF. In DNA, the CDR3 is TGCGCCAGCAGCCAAGATTTCGGGCGAGGGTTCGAGCAGCCCCAGCATTTT.